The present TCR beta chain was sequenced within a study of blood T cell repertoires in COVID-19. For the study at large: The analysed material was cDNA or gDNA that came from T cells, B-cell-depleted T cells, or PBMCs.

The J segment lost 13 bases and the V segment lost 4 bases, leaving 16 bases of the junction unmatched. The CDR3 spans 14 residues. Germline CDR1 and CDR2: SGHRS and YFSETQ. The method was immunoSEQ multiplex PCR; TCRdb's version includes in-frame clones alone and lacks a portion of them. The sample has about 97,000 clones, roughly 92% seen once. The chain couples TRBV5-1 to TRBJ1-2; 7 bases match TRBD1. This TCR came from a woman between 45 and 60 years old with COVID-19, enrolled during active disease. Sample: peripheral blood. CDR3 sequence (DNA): TGCGCCAGCAGCCCGGGACAGTCAATCTTCCGGGGCACCTTC. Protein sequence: CASSPGQSIFRGTF.